This TCR beta chain was captured in a study of blood T cell repertoires in COVID-19. Study in general: PBMCs, B-cell-depleted T cells, or T cells provided the cDNA or gDNA that made up the material.

The table came from immunoSEQ multiplex PCR; TCRdb's copy has only in-frame clones and leaves some out. The data contain 250,000 to 300,000 clones, about 86% of them singletons. Trimming pared 0 bases from V and 6 bases from J, leaving 7 bases between. Looked up from germline, CDR1 is SGHDT and CDR2 is YYEEEE. CDR3 length: 12 amino acids. The chain links TRBV5-6 to TRBJ2-7; no reliable D call. This clonotype was obtained from a woman aged 25-40 years with COVID-19, enrolled during active disease. The sequencing sample was made of peripheral blood. CDR3 region: CASSLEPGEQYF. CDR3 coding DNA: TGTGCCAGCAGCTTGGAGCCTGGCGAGCAGTACTTC.